This T cell receptor (beta chain) derives from a study of OX40 agonist ivuxolimab in advanced cancers. Overall study: Patients received ivuxolimab, an agonistic anti-OX40 (CD134) antibody. Patients undergoing dose escalation presented with hepatocellular carcinoma, melanoma, renal cell or head and neck cancer. Notes on the study in general: Among some nonresponders, normalized T-cell clonal expansion was also low. The CD4+ and CD8+ T cells in the blood had expanded clonally by week 6 at 0.1 to 3.0 mg/kg.

Only in-frame clones appear in the TCRdb table, and some are missing; sequencing was by immunoSEQ multiplex PCR. The sample holds roughly 53,000 clones; about four fifths are singletons and the top ten take around 2.3%. Details on this clone: Its antigen is unidentified.

The sample was CD4+ or CD8+ T cells sorted from blood, taken in a trial of the OX40 agonist ivuxolimab. The source of this sequence is an adult with an advanced solid tumor such as melanoma, head and neck, liver or kidney cancer.

CDR3 nucleotide sequence: TGTGCCAGCAGCTTAGGTCTAGCGGAGCCCGAGCAGTACTTC. It codes for CASSLGLAEPEQYF. V is TRBV7-4 and J is TRBJ2-7; 7 bases are a match to TRBD2. This CDR3 comprises 14 residues. CDR1 and CDR2 (germline): SGHVT, SQSDAQ. V shed 1 base and J 6 bases; nucleotides not matched to a gene: 6.